The clone carrying this TCR beta chain was seen a single time. The CDR3 contains 15 residues. V lost 0 bases and J 4 bases, leaving 12 bases between the germline ends. The V gene's germline CDR1 is MNHNY and CDR2 SVGAGI (reference sequence). Seattle cases were enrolled at active infection and followed longitudinally. These data come from a study of blood T cell repertoires in COVID-19. The wider study: Donors in the United States, Italy and Spain gave samples during acute or convalescent COVID-19. In each case, the material was cDNA or gDNA derived from T cells, B-cell-depleted T cells, or PBMCs.

In the original processing: From reference gene primer amplification, estimates of nucleated cell counts were derived. The data were produced by immunoSEQ multiplex PCR, yet TCRdb's version contains in-frame clones alone and is incomplete. The D gene and trimming were derived from the DNA, and the V and J assignments and clone size from that table. The sample holds about 180,000 clones; around 85% are singletons and the top ten take 18%. The sequence came from a person aged 65 to 85 with COVID-19, enrolled during active disease. The sequencing sample was made of peripheral blood. The chain is built from TRBV6-6 and TRBJ2-5; D perhaps matches TRBD1 (6 bases). Written as DNA, the CDR3 is TGTGCCAGCAGTTACTCGGGCAGGGGCCGAGAGACCCAGTACTTC. Translated, it gives CASSYSGRGRETQYF.